What follows describes a single TCR beta chain. Original processing methods: Reference gene primer amplification gave nucleated cell count estimates. Clones were sequenced by immunoSEQ multiplex PCR, and TCRdb holds only the in-frame ones, with some missing. D and trimming were read from the DNA, whereas the V and J calls and clone size are those reported in that table. Of about 140,000 clones listed, around 87% are singletons. The data stem from a study of blood T cell repertoires in COVID-19. Overall study context: The samples span acute and convalescent COVID-19 from the United States, Italy and Spain. PBMCs, B-cell-depleted T cells, or T cells were the source of the cDNA or gDNA that made up the material.

Sequencing was done on a sample of peripheral blood. This sequence originates from a human donor in a cohort sampled during active COVID-19.

CDR3 protein: CASSGTGGGKLFF. The DNA for the CDR3 is TGTGCCAGCAGCGGGACAGGAGGAGGAAAACTGTTTTTT. V gene TRBV28 combines with J gene TRBJ1-4; 8 bases map to TRBD1. J was trimmed by 10 bases and V by 6 bases; bases with no gene match: 7. Germline V gene lookup returns CDR1 MDHEN and CDR2 SYDVKM. The CDR3 extends over 13 amino acids.